The sequence of this T cell receptor (beta chain) was determined in a study of cytomegalovirus exposure and HLA in healthy donors. Notes on the study in general: In a later analysis, specific HLA alleles were associated with 15,000 to 20,000 TCR beta sequences at a 0.05 false discovery rate. Sequencing likely generated an artifact that appeared as a cluster of highly shared sequence variants.

PCR was performed using 60 Vbeta and 13 Jbeta primers. Per the authors' pipeline: In a later analysis, around 12 million of about 80 million unique beta chains occurred in at least two donors. The assay was immunoSEQ multiplex PCR, and TCRdb's table has in-frame clones only and misses some. V and J calls and clone size follow that table, whereas D and trimming were derived from the DNA. The table has fewer than 200,000 clones, around four fifths seen once. Germline CDR1 and CDR2: LGHNA and YSLEER. V lost 1 base and J 3 bases, leaving 6 bases between the germline ends. The CDR3 is 13 residues long. On this clone itself: Its antigen is currently unknown.

This TCR was sampled from a male donor in good health and CMV-seropositive. The chain joins TRBV4-3 to TRBJ1-1; D remains ambiguous. Sample: PBMCs. DNA for the CDR3: TGCGCCAGCAGCCAAGGCGGGCACACTGAAGCTTTCTTT. This encodes CASSQGGHTEAFF.